This T cell receptor (beta chain) was found in a study of STAT5B mutations in CD4+ large granular lymphocyte leukemia. Study-wide background: The CDR3 'QG' motif was associated with a particular HLA allele among healthy donors. Study outcomes and limitations: TRBV06-family usage was enriched in top patient clones (8/27) versus controls (2/35). Without putative leukemic clones, patient CD4-sorted repertoires remained more clonal than healthy CD4+ repertoires. No patients shared main leukemic clonotypes, though about 25% appeared at low frequency elsewhere.

Trimming shortened V by 3 bases and J by 7 bases, and 10 bases separated the two germline ends. This CDR3 comprises 13 residues. Per the germline V gene, CDR1 is SNHLY and CDR2 is FYNNEI. The method was immunoSEQ multiplex PCR; TCRdb's version includes in-frame clones alone and lacks a portion of them. The repertoire consists of some 34,000 clones, with roughly 80% occurring once and the leading ten covering 0.29%. Comment on this clone: Its target is not known.

Sequenced input: CD4+ T cells from blood buffy coats. The source of this sequence is a human donor in good health. The chain is built from TRBV2 and TRBJ1-5; D not resolved. This chain's CDR3 is CASSEWQGQPQHF. The CDR3 DNA reads as TGTGCCAGCAGTGAGTGGCAAGGCCAGCCCCAGCATTTT.